A single sample is the source of the 19 T cell receptor beta chains below, sequenced in a study of blood T cell repertoires in COVID-19. Data came from immunoSEQ multiplex PCR; TCRdb stores just in-frame clones and leaves some out. The table has tens of thousands of clones, 88% seen once; the top ten hold 26%. The sample comprised peripheral blood. The receptors here all came from a human donor in a cohort sampled during active COVID-19.

The gene calls are TRBV5-6 and TRBJ1-2, with TRBD1 as a possible D gene (5 bases). The CDR3 has 17 residues. CDR1 and CDR2 (germline): SGHDT, YYEEEE. Trimming removed 4 bases from V and 2 bases from J, with 21 bases in between. This chain's CDR3 is CASSREVRDGGNYGYTF. CDR3 bases: TGTGCCAGCAGCCGGGAAGTCCGGGACGGGGGGAACTATGGCTACACCTTC.

The chain carries TRBV6-5 and TRBJ2-5; 8 nucleotides align to TRBD1. The V segment lost 6 bases and the J segment 5 bases; nucleotides outside the gene matches: 5. Germline CDR1 and CDR2: MNHEY and SVGAGI. The CDR3 has 13 residues. CDR3 amino acids: CASRRQGYETQYF. The DNA of the CDR3 is TGTGCCAGCAGGAGACAGGGGTACGAGACCCAGTACTTC.

The chain is built from TRBV2 and TRBJ2-2; 9 nucleotides line up with TRBD1. The CDR3 contains 15 residues. Germline V gene sequence: CDR1 SNHLY, CDR2 FYNNEI. Losses at the gene ends were 7 bases for V and 5 bases for J; bases not matched to a gene: 8. The DNA for the CDR3 is TGTGCCAGCACCACCGGGACAGGGAAGACCGGGGAGCTGTTTTTT. It yields the protein CASTTGTGKTGELFF.

The chain uses TRBV6-2 or TRBV6-3 and TRBJ1-5; no clear D gene. The CDR3 loop spans 15 amino acids. Germline values: CDR1 MNHEY, CDR2 SVGEGT. Trimming cost V 7 bases and J 1 base, with 14 bases left between them. CDR3 amino acids: CASTPVLGSNQPQHF. In DNA form, the CDR3 reads TGTGCCAGCACCCCTGTGCTCGGGAGCAATCAGCCCCAGCATTTT.

The J gene is TRBJ1-4, the V gene TRBV19, with 7 positions matching TRBD1. The CDR3 is made up of 15 amino acids. Germline CDR1 reads LNHDA; CDR2 reads SQIVND (reference sequence). V was pared by 3 bases and J by 3 bases, with 4 bases of the junction left unmatched. The CDR3 protein is CASSIDRESNEKLFF. The CDR3 region has the DNA TGTGCCAGTAGTATCGACAGGGAGTCTAATGAAAAACTGTTTTTT.

V and J are TRBV7-9 and TRBJ2-1, with a possible D match to TRBD2 (7 bases). Germline assignment: CDR1 SEHNR and CDR2 FQNEAQ (reference sequence). The CDR3 totals 14 residues. Trimming took 4 bases from V and 6 from J, leaving 13 bases between them. CDR3 region: CASSWGGSSNEQFF. In nucleotides, the CDR3 is TGTGCCAGCAGCTGGGGGGGCAGTAGCAATGAGCAGTTCTTC.

The chain employs TRBV5-1 and TRBJ2-3; TRBD1 agrees at 7 bases. The CDR3 is 16 residues long. V lost 3 bases to trimming and J lost 2 bases; unmatched junction nucleotides: 9. Looked up from germline, CDR1 is SGHRS and CDR2 is YFSETQ. Here the CDR3 reads CASSSDRKSLTDTQYF. The CDR3 nucleotides are TGCGCCAGCAGCTCGGACAGGAAGTCCCTCACAGATACGCAGTATTTT.

This clone was seen only a few times. The V and J genes are TRBV2 and TRBJ2-5; TRBD1 agrees at 7 bases. The junction had 4 bases not matched to a gene; V was cut back by 2 bases and J by 7 bases. The CDR3 covers 13 residues. Germline V lookup: CDR1 SNHLY, CDR2 FYNNEI. The CDR3 region has the DNA TGTGCCAGCAGTGAACAGGGGGTAGGGACCCAGTACTTC. It encodes CASSEQGVGTQYF.

The V gene is TRBV29-1, the J gene TRBJ2-1; 14 bases are a match to TRBD2. Unmatched junction bases numbered 11, after V lost 4 bases and J lost 9 bases. Germline CDR1 reads SQVTM; CDR2 reads ANQGSEA. The CDR3 runs 16 residues. The CDR3 DNA reads as TGCAGCGTTGGAAGAGGACTAGCGGGGGGTTCTGGTGAGCAGTTCTTC. Translated, it gives CSVGRGLAGGSGEQFF.

V is TRBV19 and J is TRBJ2-4, with 8 bases fitting TRBD1. Germline V gene data show CDR1 as LNHDA and CDR2 as SQIVND (reference sequence). This CDR3 has 14 amino acids. V gave up 2 bases and J gave up 5 bases; unmatched junction bases: 2. The CDR3 protein is CASSIHRGENIQYF. In nucleotides, the CDR3 is TGTGCCAGTAGTATACACAGGGGGGAAAACATTCAGTACTTC.

This chain connects TRBV7-6 to TRBJ2-7, with TRBD2 identical over 10 bases. Germline V CDR1 and CDR2: SGHVS, FNYEAQ. CDR3 length: 20 residues. Trimming took 5 bases from V and 0 from J; bases not matched to a gene: 19. The CDR3 spells CASSPRLAGEESRLSYEQYF. As DNA, the CDR3 is TGTGCCAGCAGCCCTCGGCTAGCGGGGGAGGAAAGCCGCCTCTCCTACGAGCAGTACTTC.

This chain connects TRBV5-1 to TRBJ2-3; the D gene is possibly TRBD2 (6 bases). CDR3 length: 15 residues. The V gene's germline CDR1 is SGHRS and CDR2 YFSETQ. V was cut by 2 bases and J by 4 bases, with 14 bases left in between. The CDR3 bases are TGCGCCAGCAGCTTTTTGCAGGAGGGCGCAGATACGCAGTATTTT. It encodes CASSFLQEGADTQYF.

V is TRBV9 and J is TRBJ2-5, with 9 bases fitting TRBD2. There are 16 residues in the CDR3. V was clipped by 2 bases and J by 4 bases; unmatched bases: 9. Germline V gene sequence: CDR1 SGDLS, CDR2 YYNGEE. The CDR3 is CASSVGTSPIRETQYF. DNA of the CDR3: TGTGCCAGCAGCGTGGGGACTAGCCCAATCCGAGAGACCCAGTACTTC.

The chain is built from TRBV19 and TRBJ1-2, with D tentatively TRBD1 (5 bases). V was clipped by 3 bases and J by 3 bases, with 11 bases between them. This CDR3 region has 14 residues. In germline, CDR1 is LNHDA, CDR2 SQIVND (reference sequence). CDR3 loop: CASSMARADYGYTF. The CDR3 bases are TGTGCCAGTAGTATGGCCAGGGCTGACTATGGCTACACCTTC.

The chain recombines TRBV5-1 with TRBJ2-5; TRBD1 matches 9 bases. Germline lookup yields CDR1 SGHRS and CDR2 YFSETQ. J lost 3 bases, V lost 1 base, and 4 bases had no gene match. This CDR3 contains 15 residues. CDR3 region: CASSLWDRVEETQYF. DNA of the CDR3: TGCGCCAGCAGCTTGTGGGACAGGGTGGAAGAGACCCAGTACTTC. Supplemented by reference TRBV5-1 and TRBJ2-5, the full variable domain reads KAGVTQTPRYLIKTRGQQVTLSCSPISGHRSVSWYQQTPGQGLQFLFEYFSETQRNKGNFPGRFSGRQFSNSRSEMNVSTLELGDSALYLCASSLWDRVEETQYFGPGTRLLVL.

The chain has TRBV23-1 and TRBJ2-3; 7 bases line up with TRBD1. TRBV23-1 is annotated as an ORF whose role is uncertain. The CDR3 has 14 amino acids. The ends lost 3 bases at V and 5 bases at J; junction bases unmatched: 5. CDR3 nucleotides: TGCGCCAGCAGTCAGCACACAGGGGTAGATACGCAGTATTTT. This codes for CASSQHTGVDTQYF.

The chain combines TRBV6-6 with TRBJ2-5, with D hard to call. Germline V gene data show CDR1 as MNHNY and CDR2 as SVGAGI (reference sequence). The CDR3 has 14 residues. Trimming took off 5 bases at V and 5 bases at J, with 15 bases between the two ends. In DNA form, the CDR3 reads TGTGCCAGCAGTCGCCCGGTGGCTAGGGAGACCCAGTACTTC. Protein: CASSRPVARETQYF.

J is TRBJ2-3 and V is TRBV6-6, with 9 bases fitting TRBD1. The CDR3 runs 16 residues. V lost 6 bases and J lost 1; bases outside the gene matches: 8. CDR1 MNHNY and CDR2 SVGAGI come from the germline V gene (reference sequence). CDR3 residues: CASRLQGALGTDTQYF. The CDR3 bases are TGTGCCAGCAGATTACAGGGGGCGCTTGGCACAGATACGCAGTATTTT.

In the case of this clone: The junction departs from the called germline gene at one end, perhaps through a read error. The rearrangement joins TRBV5-1 to TRBJ2-7; the D gene is possibly TRBD1 (7 bases). CDR1 and CDR2 (germline): SGHRS, YFSETQ. CDR3 length: 17 amino acids. CDR3 sequence: CARSWGAGVGGRYEQYF. In DNA, the CDR3 is TGCGCCCGCAGCTGGGGGGCCGGGGTAGGGGGCCGCTACGAGCAGTACTTC.